What follows is one T cell receptor beta chain and its context. Its antigen is not known. The table came from immunoSEQ multiplex PCR; TCRdb's copy has only in-frame clones and leaves some out. Among fewer than 200,000 clones listed, about 86% were seen once. Researchers grouped second doses given at about 4 or about 12 weeks into one pool. The data were obtained in a study of T cell responses to AZD1222 COVID-19 vaccine. General study results and limits: The study sampled repertoires only after the peak T cell response. In a largely white British group with more females than males, clonal diversity was possibly underestimated.

The sequence was obtained from an adult who received the AZD1222 COVID-19 vaccine. Sequencing used peripheral blood, obtained 28 days after the second AZD1222 dose.

The CDR3 here is CASARGRYEQYF. The CDR3 DNA is TGTGCCAGTGCCCGGGGGCGCTACGAGCAGTACTTC. The V gene is TRBV2, the J gene TRBJ2-7, with D perhaps being TRBD1 or TRBD2 (6 bases each). Germline CDR1 reads SNHLY; CDR2 reads FYNNEI. The length of the CDR3 is 12 residues. V shed 9 bases and J shed 3 bases, with 12 bases lying between them.